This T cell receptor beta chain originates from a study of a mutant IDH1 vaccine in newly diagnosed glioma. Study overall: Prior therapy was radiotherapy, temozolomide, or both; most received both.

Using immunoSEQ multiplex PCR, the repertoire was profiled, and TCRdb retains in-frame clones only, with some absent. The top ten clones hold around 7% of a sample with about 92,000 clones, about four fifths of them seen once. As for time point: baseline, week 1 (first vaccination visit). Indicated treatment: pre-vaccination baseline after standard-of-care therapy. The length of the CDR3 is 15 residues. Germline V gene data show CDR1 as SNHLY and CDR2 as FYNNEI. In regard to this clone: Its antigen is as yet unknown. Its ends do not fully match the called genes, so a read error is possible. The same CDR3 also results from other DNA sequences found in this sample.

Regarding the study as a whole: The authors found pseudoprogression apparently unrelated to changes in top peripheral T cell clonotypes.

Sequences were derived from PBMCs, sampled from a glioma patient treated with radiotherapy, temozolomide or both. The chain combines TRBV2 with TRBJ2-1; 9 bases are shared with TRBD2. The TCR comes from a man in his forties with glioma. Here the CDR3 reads CASTLRGGSWNEQFF. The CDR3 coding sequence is TGTGCTAGCACCCTGCGGGGGGGCTCCTGGAATGAGCAGTTCTTC.